The 18 T cell receptor beta chains in this list originate from one sample, sequenced in a study of shared clonotypes between healthy human individuals. The repertoire was sequenced with immunoSEQ multiplex PCR; TCRdb's copy has only in-frame clones and lacks some. The sample yields millions of clones, around 96% seen once. The naive CD8 population came from CD45RO-negative cells selected for CCR7, without terminally differentiated effector memory CD45RA+ cells. The specimen was naive CD8+ T cells sorted from blood. These receptors came from a man between 18 and 29 years old in good health.

The chain uses TRBV4-1 and TRBJ2-1, with D possibly TRBD2 on 6 matching bases. The CDR3 contains 14 residues. The V gene's germline CDR1 is MGHRA and CDR2 YSYEKL. V was shortened by 0 bases and J by 8 bases, with 11 bases between the two germline ends. The CDR3 DNA reads as TGCGCCAGCAGCCAAGAGGACTATTCCGATGAGCAGTTCTTC. Its protein is CASSQEDYSDEQFF.

This clone was seen just once. This rearrangement joins TRBV9 to TRBJ2-7; D gene uncertain. Trimming took off 4 bases at V and 1 base at J, with 15 bases between the two ends. The CDR3 runs to 15 residues. Germline CDR1 is SGDLS and CDR2 is YYNGEE. The CDR3: CASSSGHGVSYEQYF. CDR3 sequence (DNA): TGTGCCAGCAGCTCGGGCCATGGGGTATCCTACGAGCAGTACTTC. The full variable domain, its missing parts supplied by reference TRBV9 and TRBJ2-7, is DSGVTQTPKHLITATGQRVTLRCSPRSGDLSVYWYQQSLDQGLQFLIQYYNGEERAKGNILERFSAQQFPDLHSELNLSSLELGDSALYFCASSSGHGVSYEQYFGPGTRLTVT.

This sequence joins TRBV21-1 and TRBJ1-6. TRBV21-1 is flagged as a pseudogene. CDR3 length: 12 residues. The CDR3 is CASSKAHSPLHF. CDR3 in DNA: TGTGCCAGCAGCAAAGCCCATTCACCCCTCCACTTT.

The chain carries TRBV5-6 and TRBJ2-3; no reliable D call. Looked up from germline, CDR1 is SGHDT and CDR2 is YYEEEE. V was pared by 4 bases and J by 6 bases, with 9 bases between. CDR3 length equals 12 residues. CDR3 nucleotides: TGTGCCAGCAGCCCAACCGGGGATACGCAGTATTTT. This translates into CASSPTGDTQYF.

The V gene is TRBV4-1, the J gene TRBJ2-1; either TRBD1 or TRBD2 may fit D (5 bases each). Trimming stripped 0 bases from V and 2 bases from J, with 17 bases between. CDR1 and CDR2 (germline): MGHRA, YSYEKL. The CDR3 consists of 18 residues. CDR3 nucleotide sequence: TGCGCCAGCAGCCAAGACGCCGGGGCAGCGATACCCTACAATGAGCAGTTCTTC. It encodes CASSQDAGAAIPYNEQFF.

This clone was detected only once. At the DNA level, this CDR3 is encoded by other sequences in the same sample as well. The chain uses TRBV28 and TRBJ1-5; D remains unclear. The CDR3 covers 15 residues. The V gene lost 6 bases and the J gene lost 2 bases, with 14 bases spanning the gap. The germline CDR1 and CDR2 sequences are MDHEN and SYDVKM. CDR3 DNA sequence: TGTGCCAGCAGCTATACGCGCGTGGGCAATCAGCCCCAGCATTTT. Translation: CASSYTRVGNQPQHF.

This clone was recorded only once. The chain carries TRBV11-2 and TRBJ1-2, with a tentative D call TRBD1 (5 bases). This CDR3 is 16 amino acids long. Germline V gene sequence: CDR1 SGHAT, CDR2 FQNNGV. The germline V and J ends were trimmed by 0 bases and 4 bases, with 15 bases remaining between them. CDR3 protein: CASSLDLRGWSYGYTF. In nucleotides, the CDR3 is TGTGCCAGCAGCTTAGATCTGCGGGGGTGGAGCTATGGCTACACCTTC.

The rearrangement uses TRBV11-3 and TRBJ2-7; D not certain. The CDR3 loop spans 16 amino acids. V was shortened by 0 bases and J by 1 base, with 13 bases between the two germline ends. Germline V lookup: CDR1 SGHNT, CDR2 YENEEA. For the CDR3, the DNA is TGTGCCAGCAGCTTAGATCAGGCTCAAAAATCCTACGAGCAGTACTTC. It translates to CASSLDQAQKSYEQYF.

The chain couples TRBV27 to TRBJ2-7; D is undetermined. Trimming shortened V by 0 bases and J by 3 bases, and 15 bases separated the two germline ends. CDR1 MNHEY and CDR2 SMNVEV come from the germline V gene (reference sequence). The CDR3 is 16 residues long. CDR3 region: CASSLSNSQRSYEQYF. The DNA of the CDR3 is TGTGCCAGCAGTTTATCGAACAGTCAGAGAAGCTACGAGCAGTACTTC.

Only a few counts were recorded for this clone. The genes are TRBV5-4 and TRBJ1-2; 8 bases map to TRBD1. Germline lookup yields CDR1 SGHNT and CDR2 YYREEE (reference sequence). This CDR3 contains 14 residues. Unmatched junction bases numbered 9, after V lost 6 bases and J lost 5 bases. The CDR3 coding sequence is TGTGCCAGCACGCTGGACAGGGTTGATTATGGCTACACCTTC. This translates into CASTLDRVDYGYTF.

As regards this clone: The same CDR3 arises from other DNA sequences in this sample as well. The chain has TRBV6-5 and TRBJ1-2; maybe TRBD1 (5 bases). Looked up from germline, CDR1 is MNHEY and CDR2 is SVGAGI. CDR3 length: 15 amino acids. The V gene lost 2 bases and the J gene lost 3 bases, with 13 bases spanning the gap. Here the CDR3 DNA reads TGTGCCAGCAGTTACGGGGGACCGATTGACTATGGCTACACCTTC. Translated: CASSYGGPIDYGYTF.

The genes are TRBV7-3 and TRBJ2-7, with D tentatively TRBD2 (6 bases). This CDR3 is 14 amino acids long. The V end lost 5 bases, the J end lost 4 bases, and 15 bases lay between the germline ends. Germline CDR1 SGHTA, CDR2 FQGTGA. The DNA for the CDR3 is TGTGCCAGCAGCCCCGGGTTGAGCGGGTACGAGCAGTACTTC. It specifies CASSPGLSGYEQYF.

DNA of the CDR3: TGTGCTTGGCTGACAGGGGAGAAAGAGACCCAGTACTTC. Amino acid sequence: CAWLTGEKETQYF. The chain combines TRBV30 with TRBJ2-5, with 8 bases fitting TRBD1. The CDR3 consists of 13 residues. CDR1 is GTSNPN, CDR2 SVGIG, per germline (reference sequence).

The chain has TRBV6-5 and TRBJ1-2; D might be TRBD1 (5 bases). Germline V lookup: CDR1 MNHEY, CDR2 SVGAGI. The CDR3 length is 15 residues. The ends were cut back, 2 bases at V and 1 base at J, with 11 bases in the middle. The CDR3 region has the DNA TGTGCCAGCAGTTACGGGGACGGCCTTAACTATGGCTACACCTTC. As protein: CASSYGDGLNYGYTF.

The chain employs TRBV27 and TRBJ2-5, with D unresolved. CDR1 MNHEY and CDR2 SMNVEV come from the germline V gene (reference sequence). V lost 2 bases, J lost 2 bases, and 9 bases lay in between. The CDR3 is 14 amino acids. The CDR3 DNA is TGTGCCAGCAGTTTAAGGACCTCACAAGAGACCCAGTACTTC. Its protein product is CASSLRTSQETQYF.

The chain combines TRBV5-1 with TRBJ1-6; TRBD1 matches at 9 bases. Per the germline V gene, CDR1 is SGHRS and CDR2 is YFSETQ. The J segment lost 11 bases and the V segment lost 4 bases, leaving 7 bases of the junction unmatched. The CDR3 loop spans 14 amino acids. CDR3 residues: CASSPEGDRAPLHF. CDR3 DNA sequence: TGCGCCAGCAGCCCGGAGGGGGACAGGGCACCCCTCCACTTT.

V usage is TRBV11-2 and J usage is TRBJ2-7; D gene uncertain. Germline V gene sequence: CDR1 SGHAT, CDR2 FQNNGV. The V end lost 1 base, the J end lost 5 bases, and 9 bases lay between the germline ends. The CDR3 is 13 amino acids. In DNA form, the CDR3 reads TGTGCCAGCAGCTTAGGGGCAGTTAACGAGCAGTACTTC. It is translated as CASSLGAVNEQYF.

The rearrangement uses TRBV7-2 and TRBJ2-5; 11 bases are shared with TRBD1. The CDR3 has 18 residues. Looked up from germline, CDR1 is SGHTA and CDR2 is FQGNSA. V was pared by 4 bases and J by 5 bases, with 15 bases of the junction left unmatched. The CDR3 loop reads CASSYNPRTGGVWETQYF. DNA for the CDR3: TGTGCCAGCAGCTACAACCCTCGGACAGGGGGCGTCTGGGAGACCCAGTACTTC.